One T cell receptor (beta chain) is described in this entry. Using immunoSEQ multiplex PCR, the repertoire was profiled, and TCRdb retains in-frame clones only, with some absent. The sample carries 70,000 to 85,000 clones, 80% to 95% recorded once. The data were taken from a study of blood T cell repertoires in COVID-19. Study-wide background: The United States, Italy and Spain provided the acute and convalescent COVID-19 samples. T cells, B-cell-depleted T cells, or PBMCs supplied cDNA or gDNA.

The germline CDR1 and CDR2 sequences are MNHEY and SVGAGI. The CDR3 runs to 15 residues. The V gene lost 2 bases and the J gene lost 0 bases, with 11 bases spanning the gap. The TCR comes from a woman aged 60-70 years with active COVID-19. V gene TRBV6-5 combines with J gene TRBJ2-7, with D possibly matching TRBD2 (6 bases). The specimen was peripheral blood. In DNA, the CDR3 is TGTGCCAGCAGTTACGGTCCGGGAGTCTCCTACGAGCAGTACTTC. Translating it yields CASSYGPGVSYEQYF.